A selection of T cell receptor beta chains follows, all from one sample in a study of T cells in Graves' hyperthyroidism and ophthalmopathy. TCRdb reprocessed the multiplex PCR reads with MiXCR, giving one entry per CDR3 protein. The table includes 400,000 to 550,000 distinct CDR3 sequences, roughly a quarter detected once. Sequenced material: blood. The receptors stem from a woman between 25 and 40 years old with Graves' ophthalmopathy. CDR3s include the opening cysteine and the closing phenylalanine or tryptophan. Each record gives: clone size, D gene, V gene, J gene, CDR3 protein, CDR3 DNA. D genes are given only for firm matches. Size tells how often a clone was seen (once, few, many) or the class of an expanded clone, and some rows leave it out.

abundance: many
d_gene: NA
v_gene: TRBV12-3/TRBV12-4
j_gene: TRBJ1-2
CDR3aa: CASSLRKTGNYGYTF
CDR3nt: TGTGCCAGCAGTCTCCGTAAGACAGGAAACTATGGCTACACCTTC

abundance: many
d_gene: NA
v_gene: TRBV6-2/TRBV6-3
j_gene: TRBJ1-2
CDR3aa: CASSFTGNYGYTF
CDR3nt: TGTGCCAGCAGCTTTACAGGGAACTATGGCTACACCTTC

abundance: many
d_gene: NA
v_gene: TRBV24-1
j_gene: TRBJ2-2
CDR3aa: CATSDRIGYTGELFF
CDR3nt: TGTGCCACCAGTGATCGTATAGGTTACACCGGGGAGCTGTTTTTT

abundance: NA
d_gene: NA
v_gene: TRBV6-1
j_gene: TRBJ2-7
CDR3aa: CASSDTAGVQEQYF
CDR3nt: TGTGCCAGCAGTGATACCGCAGGGGTCCAGGAGCAGTACTTC

abundance: NA
d_gene: TRBD1
v_gene: TRBV12-3/TRBV12-4
j_gene: TRBJ2-2
CDR3aa: CASSLDRGRPGELLF
CDR3nt: TGTGCCAGCAGTTTAGACAGGGGTCGTCCCGGGGAGCTGCTTTTT

abundance: once
d_gene: TRBD2
v_gene: TRBV6-1
j_gene: TRBJ2-5
CDR3aa: CASGSNPWGGETQYF
CDR3nt: TGTGCCAGCGGCTCGAACCCGTGGGGGGGGGAGACCCAGTACTTC

abundance: many
d_gene: TRBD2
v_gene: TRBV20-1
j_gene: TRBJ2-7
CDR3aa: CSARVIAGGLGEHEQYF
CDR3nt: TGCAGTGCTAGGGTTATAGCGGGAGGCCTCGGTGAGCACGAGCAGTACTTC

abundance: NA
d_gene: NA
v_gene: TRBV7-7
j_gene: TRBJ2-2
CDR3aa: CASSFAGAGELFF
CDR3nt: TGTGCTAGCAGCTTTGCAGGGGCCGGGGAGCTGTTTTTT

abundance: many
d_gene: NA
v_gene: TRBV18
j_gene: TRBJ1-1
CDR3aa: CASSPAMGGTEAFF
CDR3nt: TGTGCCAGCTCACCAGCCATGGGGGGCACTGAAGCTTTCTTT

abundance: few
d_gene: TRBD1
v_gene: TRBV14
j_gene: TRBJ1-1
CDR3aa: CASSQRDRNTEAFF
CDR3nt: TGTGCCAGCAGCCAACGGGACAGAAACACTGAAGCTTTCTTT

abundance: NA
d_gene: NA
v_gene: TRBV28
j_gene: TRBJ1-2
CDR3aa: CASSQSRAGGRYGYTF
CDR3nt: TGTGCCAGCAGCCAGTCTAGGGCTGGCGGGCGTTATGGCTACACCTTC

abundance: many
d_gene: TRBD1
v_gene: TRBV5-1
j_gene: TRBJ2-7
CDR3aa: CASSQVGTGDSRYEQYF
CDR3nt: TGCGCCAGCAGCCAGGTCGGGACAGGAGATTCGCGCTACGAGCAGTACTTC

abundance: NA
d_gene: TRBD2
v_gene: TRBV12-3/TRBV12-4
j_gene: TRBJ2-5
CDR3aa: CASSIGLAGGVETQYF
CDR3nt: TGTGCCAGCAGTATCGGACTAGCGGGAGGAGTAGAGACCCAGTACTTC

abundance: few
d_gene: TRBD1
v_gene: TRBV5-1
j_gene: TRBJ2-2
CDR3aa: CASRVWTGPTGELFF
CDR3nt: TGCGCCAGCAGAGTCTGGACAGGGCCCACCGGGGAGCTGTTTTTT

abundance: many
d_gene: NA
v_gene: TRBV12-3/TRBV12-4
j_gene: TRBJ2-7
CDR3aa: CASSLRGGTYEQYF
CDR3nt: TGTGCCAGCAGTTTAAGGGGCGGAACCTACGAGCAGTACTTC

abundance: few
d_gene: NA
v_gene: TRBV24-1
j_gene: TRBJ2-5
CDR3aa: CATSVPTPTQYF
CDR3nt: TGTGCCACCAGTGTCCCTACCCCGACCCAGTACTTC

abundance: many
d_gene: NA
v_gene: TRBV27
j_gene: TRBJ2-5
CDR3aa: CASSSLGAAQTQYF
CDR3nt: TGTGCCAGCAGTTCCTTAGGGGCTGCCCAGACCCAGTACTTC

abundance: many
d_gene: NA
v_gene: TRBV24-1
j_gene: TRBJ2-7
CDR3aa: CATSDSQGSGYEQYF
CDR3nt: TGTGCCACCAGTGATTCGCAGGGGAGTGGGTACGAGCAGTACTTC

abundance: many
d_gene: NA
v_gene: TRBV12-3/TRBV12-4
j_gene: TRBJ2-5
CDR3aa: CASSVGVTETQYF
CDR3nt: TGTGCCAGCAGTGTAGGGGTTACGGAGACCCAGTACTTC

abundance: NA
d_gene: NA
v_gene: TRBV5-1
j_gene: TRBJ1-2
CDR3aa: CASSLEGGADYGYTF
CDR3nt: TGCGCCAGCAGCCTTGAGGGGGGCGCAGACTATGGCTACACCTTC

abundance: NA
d_gene: TRBD2
v_gene: TRBV11-2
j_gene: TRBJ2-7
CDR3aa: CASSSHSGRHSYEQYF
CDR3nt: TGTGCCAGCAGCTCCCACAGCGGGAGGCATAGCTACGAGCAGTACTTC

abundance: NA
d_gene: NA
v_gene: TRBV12-3/TRBV12-4
j_gene: TRBJ2-7
CDR3aa: CASSLVNSLEQYF
CDR3nt: TGTGCCAGCAGTTTAGTGAACAGTCTCGAGCAGTACTTC

abundance: many
d_gene: NA
v_gene: TRBV7-9
j_gene: TRBJ2-5
CDR3aa: CASSRGSQETQYF
CDR3nt: TGTGCCAGCAGCAGGGGGAGCCAAGAGACCCAGTACTTC

abundance: many
d_gene: NA
v_gene: TRBV12-3/TRBV12-4
j_gene: TRBJ1-2
CDR3aa: CASSFFSDDYGYTF
CDR3nt: TGTGCCAGCAGTTTCTTTTCAGACGACTATGGCTACACCTTC

abundance: many
d_gene: NA
v_gene: TRBV7-9
j_gene: TRBJ2-7
CDR3aa: CASSPLGLYEQYF
CDR3nt: TGTGCCAGCAGCCCACTGGGTCTCTACGAGCAGTACTTC

abundance: NA
d_gene: NA
v_gene: TRBV19
j_gene: TRBJ1-2
CDR3aa: CASSKLLPDTNYGYTF
CDR3nt: TGTGCCAGTAGTAAGCTTCTGCCAGACACTAACTATGGCTACACCTTC

abundance: many
d_gene: NA
v_gene: TRBV30
j_gene: TRBJ1-1
CDR3aa: CAWNERVNTEAFF
CDR3nt: TGTGCCTGGAATGAAAGGGTGAACACTGAAGCTTTCTTT

abundance: few
d_gene: TRBD1
v_gene: TRBV12-3/TRBV12-4
j_gene: TRBJ1-1
CDR3aa: CASSTGGPNTEAFF
CDR3nt: TGTGCCAGCAGTACAGGGGGCCCGAACACTGAAGCTTTCTTT

abundance: once
d_gene: NA
v_gene: TRBV12-3/TRBV12-4
j_gene: TRBJ1-5
CDR3aa: CASSLTWQPQHF
CDR3nt: TGTGCCAGCAGTCTTACCTGGCAGCCCCAGCATTTT

abundance: many
d_gene: TRBD1
v_gene: TRBV19
j_gene: TRBJ1-1
CDR3aa: CASRPGTGLGSTEAFF
CDR3nt: TGTGCCAGTAGACCTGGGACAGGGTTAGGTAGCACTGAAGCTTTCTTT

abundance: NA
d_gene: TRBD2
v_gene: TRBV6-5
j_gene: TRBJ2-2
CDR3aa: CASSSLSGGNTGELFF
CDR3nt: TGTGCCAGCAGTTCCCTTAGCGGGGGGAACACCGGGGAGCTGTTTTTT

abundance: NA
d_gene: TRBD1
v_gene: TRBV20-1
j_gene: TRBJ2-7
CDR3aa: CSARETGGHEQYF
CDR3nt: TGCAGTGCTAGAGAGACAGGGGGCCACGAGCAGTACTTC

abundance: many
d_gene: TRBD2
v_gene: TRBV6-1
j_gene: TRBJ2-5
CDR3aa: CASSPGTSGARNQETQYF
CDR3nt: TGTGCCAGCAGTCCTGGGACTAGCGGGGCCCGCAACCAAGAGACCCAGTACTTC

abundance: many
d_gene: NA
v_gene: TRBV2
j_gene: TRBJ1-2
CDR3aa: CASQQGSGYTF
CDR3nt: TGTGCCAGCCAACAGGGCTCTGGCTACACCTTC

abundance: NA
d_gene: NA
v_gene: TRBV9
j_gene: TRBJ1-2
CDR3aa: CASSVGGPRGVYGYTF
CDR3nt: TGTGCCAGCAGCGTAGGGGGACCCCGGGGAGTCTATGGCTACACCTTC

abundance: NA
d_gene: NA
v_gene: TRBV6-9
j_gene: TRBJ2-5
CDR3aa: CASSLLEGETQYF
CDR3nt: TGTGCCAGCAGTTTATTGGAGGGAGAGACCCAGTACTTC

abundance: NA
d_gene: NA
v_gene: TRBV3-1
j_gene: TRBJ2-2
CDR3aa: CASSPYRGTGELFF
CDR3nt: TGTGCCAGCAGCCCGTATCGGGGTACCGGGGAGCTGTTTTTT

abundance: many
d_gene: TRBD1
v_gene: TRBV6-2/TRBV6-3
j_gene: TRBJ1-1
CDR3aa: CASMGTGVAGGTNTEAFF
CDR3nt: TGTGCCAGCATGGGGACGGGGGTGGCAGGGGGGACAAACACTGAAGCTTTCTTT

abundance: many
d_gene: TRBD1
v_gene: TRBV6-1
j_gene: TRBJ1-2
CDR3aa: CASSEPRGGYGYTF
CDR3nt: TGTGCCAGCAGTGAACCCAGGGGGGGCTATGGCTACACCTTC

abundance: NA
d_gene: NA
v_gene: TRBV30
j_gene: TRBJ2-6
CDR3aa: CAWSVQFSGANVLTF
CDR3nt: TGTGCCTGGAGTGTACAATTCTCTGGGGCCAACGTCCTGACTTTC

abundance: many
d_gene: NA
v_gene: TRBV28
j_gene: TRBJ1-5
CDR3aa: CASSPAARAGHQPQHF
CDR3nt: TGTGCCAGCAGTCCCGCCGCCCGGGCCGGGCATCAGCCCCAGCATTTT

abundance: many
d_gene: NA
v_gene: TRBV19
j_gene: TRBJ1-1
CDR3aa: CATQYGFRTEAFF
CDR3nt: TGTGCCACACAATACGGATTTCGGACTGAAGCTTTCTTT

abundance: many
d_gene: NA
v_gene: TRBV2
j_gene: TRBJ2-6
CDR3aa: CASSEKVNSGANVLTF
CDR3nt: TGTGCCAGCAGTGAAAAAGTGAACTCTGGGGCCAACGTCCTGACTTTC

abundance: many
d_gene: NA
v_gene: TRBV12-3/TRBV12-4
j_gene: TRBJ1-6
CDR3aa: CASSNYRRDNSPLHF
CDR3nt: TGTGCCAGCAGCAACTACAGGAGAGATAATTCACCCCTCCACTTT

abundance: many
d_gene: NA
v_gene: TRBV9
j_gene: TRBJ1-1
CDR3aa: CASSVWVGTEAFF
CDR3nt: TGTGCCAGCAGCGTCTGGGTGGGCACTGAAGCTTTCTTT

abundance: many
d_gene: TRBD2
v_gene: TRBV7-3
j_gene: TRBJ2-5
CDR3aa: CASSLSGTSPETQYF
CDR3nt: TGTGCCAGCAGCTTAAGTGGGACTAGCCCGGAGACCCAGTACTTC